This TCR beta chain is from a study of blood T cell repertoires in COVID-19. There are a few counts of this clone. Profiling relied on immunoSEQ multiplex PCR, and the TCRdb table lists in-frame clones only, not all of them. The table has about 200,000 clones, about 88% seen once; the top ten hold roughly 4.7%. Germline assignment: CDR1 MDHEN and CDR2 SYDVKM. This CDR3 spans 12 amino acids. Trimming stripped 5 bases from V and 5 bases from J, with 9 bases between. Specimen: peripheral blood. V usage is TRBV28 and J usage is TRBJ2-5; D might be TRBD2 (5 bases). The sequence derives from a human donor in a cohort sampled during active COVID-19. CDR3 bases: TGTGCCAGCAGTGGGAGTGGGGAGACCCAGTACTTC. This codes for CASSGSGETQYF.